Included here is one TCR beta chain sequence, with context. Its target is not known. The CDR3 runs 22 residues. UMI-tagged TRB cDNA libraries were built via 5' RACE. Using the 5' RACE reads, TCRdb records one entry per CDR3 protein without DNA. This sample's table reports about 50,000 distinct CDR3 sequences. The record originates from a study of CXCR3-negative and CXCR3-positive naive CD8 T cells. Study information: Across all libraries, TRB reads numbered some 140 million, with about 1.5 +/- 0.3 million in each library. Whole-study findings and limits: Naive CXCR3-negative and CXCR3-positive cells had similar TRBV-TRBJ usage; memory differed. Much lower diversity was found in memory CD8+ cells, while both naive subsets had comparably high diversity.

Identification of naive CD8+ T cells rested on CD45RO-CCR7+CD27+CD95- status. V gene TRBV12-3 or TRBV12-4 combines with J gene TRBJ1-3; the D call from TCRdb, TRBD1, cannot be confirmed without DNA. This sequence was found in a human donor in good health. Some clones in this sample may be carry-over from other donors' samples. The sequenced sample consisted of naive CXCR3- CD8+ T cells from blood. The subset denotes: CD45RO-CCR7+CD27+CD95- naive CD8+ T cells lacking CXCR3 (TNR3-). The chain's CDR3 is CASSQDRARSSGNDWPGNTIYF.